The sequence of this T cell receptor beta chain was determined in a study of T cells in pancreatic ductal adenocarcinoma. Study-wide points: Compared with tumor, blood showed more total productive templates and around 8-fold more clonotypes. Blood clonality (around 0.072) did not differ significantly from tumor (roughly 0.11).

The CDR3 contains 14 residues. Trimming removed 3 bases from V and 4 bases from J, with 9 bases in between. Germline values: CDR1 MDHEN, CDR2 SYDVKM. No neoadjuvant therapy was given to the selected pancreatic ductal adenocarcinoma patients before their surgery. Regarding this clone: Its antigen is unknown.

TCRdb's table, derived via immunoSEQ multiplex PCR, lists solely in-frame clones and lacks some. The repertoire includes over 100,000 clones, about 95% of them detected once, and around 2.9% sits in the top ten. Material: PBMCs. The source of this sequence is a human donor with pancreatic ductal adenocarcinoma. The rearrangement uses TRBV28 and TRBJ2-2; D is unresolved. The CDR3 DNA follows: TGTGCCAGCAGTTTTGGGCACAGCACCGGGGAGCTGTTTTTT. Translating gives CASSFGHSTGELFF.